The subject of this entry is one T cell receptor beta chain. Sequencing was performed with immunoSEQ multiplex PCR; in TCRdb, only in-frame clones are kept and a portion is missing. The table shows more than 150,000 clones, with about 90% occurring only once. The data are from a study of blood T cell repertoires in COVID-19. The CDR3 consists of 12 residues. Deletions cut 11 bases from V and 1 base from J, with 9 bases between. In germline, CDR1 is LNHDA, CDR2 SQIVND (reference sequence). This clonotype was obtained from a middle-aged man with acute or convalescent COVID-19. Sequencing was done on a sample of peripheral blood. V usage is TRBV19 and J usage is TRBJ1-5, with D possibly being TRBD1 (6 bases). The CDR3 nucleotides are TGTGCCGGGGGGGCGAGCAATCAGCCCCAGCATTTT. It is translated as CAGGASNQPQHF.